The 29 T cell receptor beta chains presented below share a single source sample, sequenced in a study of T cell clonotyping in hematopoietic cell transplantation. Measured with immunoSEQ multiplex PCR; TCRdb has only the in-frame clones, and not every one. The sample records 12,000 or so clones, approximately 89% being singletons. The sequenced sample was peripheral blood mononuclear cells. These receptor sequences come from a human donor who either received an allogeneic hematopoietic cell transplant for a myeloid malignancy or was a related donor (not recorded which). Some clones in this sample may be carry-over from other donors' samples.

J is TRBJ2-7 and V is TRBV4-1; TRBD2 agrees at 10 bases. Germline CDR1 MGHRA, CDR2 YSYEKL. Trimming took 3 bases from V and 4 from J; bases not matched to a gene: 12. The CDR3 has 17 residues. CDR3 loop: CASSHQLGTSVAYEQYF. In DNA, the CDR3 is TGCGCCAGCAGCCACCAACTCGGGACTAGCGTCGCTTACGAGCAGTACTTC.

This chain uses TRBV11-3 with TRBJ1-1; TRBD1 is a possible D gene (6 bases). The germline V gene encodes CDR1 SGHNT and CDR2 YENEEA. The CDR3 length is 15 residues. V gave up 5 bases and J gave up 6 bases, with 19 bases separating them. The CDR3 loop reads CASSPRGRPRAEAFF. CDR3 DNA sequence: TGTGCCAGCAGCCCCAGGGGCAGGCCCCGGGCTGAAGCTTTCTTT.

The V call is TRBV25-1, the J call TRBJ1-1; D perhaps matches TRBD1 (5 bases). Germline V CDR1 and CDR2: MGHDK, SYGVNS. V gave up 1 base and J gave up 10 bases, with 19 bases separating them. The CDR3 sequence is 15 residues long. The CDR3 sequence: CASSELTRKGLGAFF. The CDR3 DNA reads TGTGCCAGCAGTGAATTAACAAGGAAGGGGCTGGGAGCTTTCTTT. The whole variable domain, filled in from reference TRBV25-1 and TRBJ1-1, reads EADIYQTPRYLVIGTGKKITLECSQTMGHDKMYWYQQDPGMELHLIHYSYGVNSTEKGDLSSESTVSRIRTEHFPLTLESARPSHTSQYLCASSELTRKGLGAFFGQGTRLTVV.

The chain joins TRBV27 to TRBJ2-7, with D perhaps matching TRBD1 or TRBD2 (5 bases each). Per germline, CDR1 MNHEY and CDR2 SMNVEV (reference sequence). The CDR3 has 11 amino acids. Trimming took 6 bases from V and 4 from J, leaving 7 bases between them. The CDR3 here is CASSWGYEQYF. The DNA for the CDR3 is TGTGCCAGCAGCTGGGGGTACGAGCAGTACTTC.

The chain carries TRBV4-3 and TRBJ1-1; TRBD1 agrees at 9 bases. Per germline, CDR1 LGHNA and CDR2 YSLEER. J gave up 7 bases and V 4 bases, and 22 bases lay outside the gene matches. CDR3 length: 19 residues. CDR3: CASSRLGQGMAAKNGEAFF. CDR3 DNA sequence: TGCGCCAGCAGCCGTCTGGGACAGGGTATGGCTGCTAAGAACGGTGAAGCTTTCTTT.

The rearrangement joins TRBV6-5 to TRBJ2-3; D possibly corresponds to TRBD1 (5 bases). The CDR3 covers 13 residues. Germline V CDR1 and CDR2: MNHEY, SVGAGI. V lost 7 bases and J 2 bases, leaving 10 bases between the germline ends. The CDR3 is CASTQVYTDTQYF. CDR3 in DNA: TGTGCCAGCACACAGGTCTACACAGATACGCAGTATTTT.

V usage is TRBV6-1 and J usage is TRBJ2-3; D is ambiguous. Germline assignment: CDR1 MNHNS and CDR2 SASEGT. V dropped 1 base and J dropped 0 bases, with 11 bases sitting between them. The CDR3 covers 16 residues. Here the CDR3 reads CASSEGASLSTDTQYF. The CDR3 nucleotides read TGTGCCAGCAGTGAAGGGGCCAGCCTTAGCACAGATACGCAGTATTTT.

This clone was found once. This chain uses TRBV16 with TRBJ1-5; D remains ambiguous. Germline CDR1 reads KGHSY; CDR2 reads FQNENV. The CDR3 is made up of 16 amino acids. V was cut by 3 bases and J by 1 base, with 13 bases left in between. The CDR3 sequence is CASSHRALGSNQPQHF. CDR3 bases: TGTGCCAGCAGCCATCGGGCCCTTGGGAGCAATCAGCCCCAGCATTTT.

The V gene is TRBV29-1, the J gene TRBJ1-5; unclear D gene. Looked up from germline, CDR1 is SQVTM and CDR2 is ANQGSEA. Deletions cut 4 bases from V and 3 bases from J, with 10 bases between. This CDR3 is built from 13 residues. The CDR3 nucleotides read TGCAGCGTTGGTGAAGGGCTCAATCAGCCCCAGCATTTT. It codes for CSVGEGLNQPQHF.

The rearrangement joins TRBV7-3 to TRBJ1-6; the D is unclear. This CDR3 contains 15 residues. The V and J ends lost 6 bases and 10 bases respectively, with 19 bases between them. Per germline, CDR1 SGHTA and CDR2 FQGTGA. The CDR3 DNA sequence: TGTGCCAGCAGTACCGACACCTACACAAGGTCACCCCTCCACTTT. This encodes CASSTDTYTRSPLHF. The whole variable domain, filled in from reference TRBV7-3 and TRBJ1-6, reads GAGVSQTPSNKVTEKGKYVELRCDPISGHTALYWYRQSLGQGPEFLIYFQGTGAADDSGLPNDRFFAVRPEGSVSTLKIQRTERGDSAVYLCASSTDTYTRSPLHFGNGTRLTVT.

The chain couples TRBV18 to TRBJ2-7; the match to TRBD1 covers 11 bases. Germline V gene sequence: CDR1 KGHSH, CDR2 LQKENI. V lost 3 bases to trimming and J lost 3 bases; unmatched junction nucleotides: 4. The CDR3 has 15 amino acids. In DNA form, the CDR3 reads TGTGCCAGCTCACCCGGGACAGGGGGGTTCTACGAGCAGTACTTC. It translates to CASSPGTGGFYEQYF.

This clone has a handful of counts. The rearrangement joins TRBV15 to TRBJ1-5; TRBD1 aligns across 7 bases. The trim removed 5 bases at V and 3 bases at J, leaving 7 bases unmatched. Germline V lookup: CDR1 LNHNV, CDR2 YYDKDF (reference sequence). The CDR3 spans 15 residues. CDR3 sequence (DNA): TGTGCCACCAGCCGCAGGGACAGCAACAATCAGCCCCAGCATTTT. Translation gives CATSRRDSNNQPQHF.

This sequence joins TRBV10-1 and TRBJ2-3; D is unresolved. Germline V gene data show CDR1 as WNHNN and CDR2 as SYGVQD (reference sequence). The CDR3 runs 14 residues. V lost 3 bases and J 5 bases, leaving 12 bases between the germline ends. CDR3 coding DNA: TGCGCCAGCAGTGAAAGAAACGGACGAGATACGCAGTATTTT. Translation gives CASSERNGRDTQYF.

The V gene is TRBV5-4, the J gene TRBJ2-7; no reliable D call. Germline V gives CDR1 SGHNT, CDR2 YYREEE (reference sequence). The CDR3 totals 15 residues. V lost 0 bases, J lost 6 bases, and 16 bases lay in between. DNA for the CDR3: TGTGCCAGCAGCTTGGGACCACCTGGTGACCGCGAGCAGTACTTC. It yields the protein CASSLGPPGDREQYF.

The V call is TRBV23-1, the J call TRBJ2-7, with D unclear. TRBV23-1 is an ORF, with its function uncertain. V lost 8 bases and J lost 6, with 20 bases in between. The CDR3 spans 14 residues. DNA of the CDR3: TGCGCCAGCCTTCGCCCCCTCTGGGAACGCGAGCAGTACTTC. This codes for CASLRPLWEREQYF.

The chain has TRBV27 and TRBJ1-5, with a weak D call TRBD1 (6 bases). The length of the CDR3 is 19 residues. V lost 6 bases to trimming and J lost 0 bases, with 24 bases between them. Germline lookup yields CDR1 MNHEY and CDR2 SMNVEV (reference sequence). In nucleotides, the CDR3 is TGTGCCAGCAGCACCCTATCGGGACACGAACTCTATAGCAATCAGCCCCAGCATTTT. It encodes CASSTLSGHELYSNQPQHF.

The V gene is TRBV6-5, the J gene TRBJ1-2, with no clear D. Germline V gives CDR1 MNHEY, CDR2 SVGAGI. Trimming removed 4 bases from V and 1 base from J, with 10 bases in between. CDR3 length: 14 amino acids. The CDR3 region has the DNA TGTGCCAGCAGTTCTCTCGGCAGTAACTATGGCTACACCTTC. Translation gives CASSSLGSNYGYTF.

The DNA of the CDR3 is TGCGCCAGCAGCTATCAGACAGGGCCGGGTGAGCAGTACTTC. Translated, it gives CASSYQTGPGEQYF. The rearrangement links TRBV5-1 to TRBJ2-7; TRBD1 aligns across 7 bases. V shed 3 bases and J 7 bases; nucleotides not matched to a gene: 10. This CDR3 spans 14 amino acids. The V gene's germline CDR1 is SGHRS and CDR2 YFSETQ. The complete variable domain, with remaining parts taken from reference TRBV5-1 and TRBJ2-7, reads KAGVTQTPRYLIKTRGQQVTLSCSPISGHRSVSWYQQTPGQGLQFLFEYFSETQRNKGNFPGRFSGRQFSNSRSEMNVSTLELGDSALYLCASSYQTGPGEQYFGPGTRLTVT.

The chain has TRBV5-4 and TRBJ2-2, with unresolved D. V was trimmed by 4 bases and J by 0 bases, leaving 10 bases between them. The CDR3 runs to 15 residues. The germline V gene encodes CDR1 SGHNT and CDR2 YYREEE (reference sequence). CDR3 region: CASSLDGPNTGELFF. The CDR3, as DNA: TGTGCCAGCAGCCTGGACGGTCCGAACACCGGGGAGCTGTTTTTT.

This CDR3 is CASSRDPGTGAEAFF. Here the CDR3 DNA reads TGTGCCAGCAGTCGAGACCCCGGGACAGGTGCCGAAGCTTTCTTT. V usage is TRBV9 and J usage is TRBJ1-1, with 8 bases aligning to TRBD1. This CDR3 is built from 15 residues. Germline loops: CDR1 SGDLS, CDR2 YYNGEE. The junction had 14 bases not matched to a gene; V was cut back by 5 bases and J by 8 bases. The variable domain in full, with the rest retrieved from reference TRBV9 and TRBJ1-1, is DSGVTQTPKHLITATGQRVTLRCSPRSGDLSVYWYQQSLDQGLQFLIQYYNGEERAKGNILERFSAQQFPDLHSELNLSSLELGDSALYFCASSRDPGTGAEAFFGQGTRLTVV.

This clone was seen once. The chain is built from TRBV7-8 and TRBJ1-1, with a weak D call TRBD1 (6 bases). CDR1 is SGHVS and CDR2 is FQNEAQ in the germline V gene. This CDR3 region has 16 residues. V lost 1 base and J 1 base, leaving 13 bases between the germline ends. The CDR3 protein is CASSLVARGGNTEAFF. Written as DNA, the CDR3 is TGTGCCAGCAGCTTAGTTGCCCGAGGGGGGAACACTGAAGCTTTCTTT.

The genes are TRBV7-3 and TRBJ2-7; maybe TRBD1 (6 bases). Trimming cost V 2 bases and J 2 bases, with 13 bases left between them. The CDR3 is 15 residues long. CDR1 is SGHTA and CDR2 is FQGTGA in the germline V gene. CDR3 protein: CASSLGRGFAYEQYF. For the CDR3, the DNA is TGTGCCAGCAGCTTAGGCAGGGGTTTTGCCTACGAGCAGTACTTC.

The V gene is TRBV20-1, the J gene TRBJ1-1; no reliable D call. In germline, CDR1 is DFQATT, CDR2 SNEGSKA (reference sequence). The CDR3 extends over 11 amino acids. V was trimmed by 7 bases and J by 1 base, leaving 7 bases between them. The CDR3 DNA reads TGCAGTGTTGGGGAGAACACTGAAGCTTTCTTT. Translated, it gives CSVGENTEAFF.

V usage is TRBV19 and J usage is TRBJ2-7; 8 nucleotides agree with TRBD1. Germline V CDR1 and CDR2: LNHDA, SQIVND (reference sequence). J gave up 4 bases and V 7 bases, and 12 bases lay outside the gene matches. The CDR3 runs to 15 residues. The CDR3 DNA sequence: TGTGCCAGTACTCTCGGACAGGGACCGATTTACGAGCAGTACTTC. Translated, it gives CASTLGQGPIYEQYF.

The gene calls are TRBV10-3 and TRBJ1-2, with TRBD1 matching over 9 bases. Trimming took 10 bases from V and 4 from J; bases not matched to a gene: 4. Germline CDR1 reads ENHRY; CDR2 reads SYGVKD. The CDR3 length is 12 residues. CDR3 coding DNA: TGTGCCACTCAACAGGGGGCCTATGGCTACACCTTC. This translates into CATQQGAYGYTF.

V and J are TRBV2 and TRBJ2-5; TRBD2 aligns across 10 bases. Germline-derived CDR1 and CDR2 are SNHLY and FYNNEI. CDR3 length: 14 residues. Losses at the gene ends were 4 bases for V and 3 bases for J; bases not matched to a gene: 2. CDR3 in DNA: TGTGCCAGCAGTGCCCTAGCGGGGGAAGAGACCCAGTACTTC. Translation: CASSALAGEETQYF.

The chain carries TRBV19 and TRBJ1-1, with D possibly TRBD1 on 6 matching bases. V lost 6 bases to trimming and J lost 5 bases, with 16 bases between them. The CDR3 spans 14 residues. Germline CDR1 reads LNHDA; CDR2 reads SQIVND (reference sequence). The CDR3, as DNA: TGTGCCAGTAGATCCAGGGGAAAAAGTACTGAAGCTTTCTTT. Translating it yields CASRSRGKSTEAFF.

The rearrangement uses TRBV5-1 and TRBJ1-6, with 7 positions matching TRBD1. There are 16 residues in the CDR3. The germline V gene has CDR1 SGHRS and CDR2 YFSETQ. Losses at the gene ends were 4 bases for V and 8 bases for J; bases not matched to a gene: 12. CDR3 bases: TGCGCCAGCAGCCCCTCGACAGGGACGCGGCATTCACCCCTCCACTTT. This translates into CASSPSTGTRHSPLHF.

The chain recombines TRBV6-6 with TRBJ1-2; unclear D gene. Germline CDR1 reads MNHNY; CDR2 reads SVGAGI (reference sequence). The germline V and J ends were trimmed by 2 bases and 5 bases, with 6 bases remaining between them. The CDR3 length is 12 residues. CDR3 residues: CASSYRLYGYTF. The CDR3, as DNA: TGTGCCAGCAGTTACCGGCTATATGGCTACACCTTC.